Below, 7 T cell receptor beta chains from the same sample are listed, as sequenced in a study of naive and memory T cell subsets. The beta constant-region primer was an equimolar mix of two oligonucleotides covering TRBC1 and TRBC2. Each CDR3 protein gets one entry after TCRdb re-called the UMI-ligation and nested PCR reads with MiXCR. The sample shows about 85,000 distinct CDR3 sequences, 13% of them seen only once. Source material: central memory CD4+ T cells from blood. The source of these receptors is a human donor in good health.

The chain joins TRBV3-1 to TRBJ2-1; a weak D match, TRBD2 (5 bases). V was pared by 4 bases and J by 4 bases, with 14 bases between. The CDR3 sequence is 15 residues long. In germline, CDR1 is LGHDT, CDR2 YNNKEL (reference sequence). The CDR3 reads CASSRSDNGYNEQFF. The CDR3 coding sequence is TGTGCCAGCAGCCGTAGCGATAATGGTTACAATGAGCAGTTCTTC.

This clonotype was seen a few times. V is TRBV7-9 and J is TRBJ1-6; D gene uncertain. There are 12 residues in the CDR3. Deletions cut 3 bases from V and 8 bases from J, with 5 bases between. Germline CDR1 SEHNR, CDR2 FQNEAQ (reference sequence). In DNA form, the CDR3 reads TGTGCCAGCAGCTTTCCTGATTCACCCCTCCACTTT. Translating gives CASSFPDSPLHF.

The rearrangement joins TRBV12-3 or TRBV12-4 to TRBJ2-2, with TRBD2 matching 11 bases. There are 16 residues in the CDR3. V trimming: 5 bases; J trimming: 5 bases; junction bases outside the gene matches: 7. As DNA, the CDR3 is TGTGCCAGCAGTGTAGAACTAGCGGGAGCTACCGGGGAGCTGTTTTTT. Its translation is CASSVELAGATGELFF.

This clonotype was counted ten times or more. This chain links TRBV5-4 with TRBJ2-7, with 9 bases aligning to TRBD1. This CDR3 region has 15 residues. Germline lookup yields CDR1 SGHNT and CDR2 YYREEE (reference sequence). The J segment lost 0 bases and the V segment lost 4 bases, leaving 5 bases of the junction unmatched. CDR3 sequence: CASSIPTGGSYEQYF. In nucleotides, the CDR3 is TGTGCCAGCAGCATTCCGACAGGGGGCTCCTACGAGCAGTACTTC.

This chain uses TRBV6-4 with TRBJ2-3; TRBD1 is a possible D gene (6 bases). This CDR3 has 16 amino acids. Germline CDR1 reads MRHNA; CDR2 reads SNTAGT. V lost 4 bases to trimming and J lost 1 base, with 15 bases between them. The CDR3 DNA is TGTGCCAGCAGTGCCTCAGGGGCTCTCGGCACAGATACGCAGTATTTT. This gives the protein CASSASGALGTDTQYF.

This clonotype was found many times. The CDR3 sequence: CASSPGSLAGGPRQETQYF. In DNA form, the CDR3 reads TGTGCCAGCTCACCTGGATCGCTAGCGGGAGGGCCCCGCCAAGAGACCCAGTACTTC. The gene calls are TRBV18 and TRBJ2-5; 12 bases align to TRBD2. There are 19 residues in the CDR3. Per the germline V gene, CDR1 is KGHSH and CDR2 is LQKENI. J lost 1 base, V lost 3 bases, and 12 bases had no gene match.

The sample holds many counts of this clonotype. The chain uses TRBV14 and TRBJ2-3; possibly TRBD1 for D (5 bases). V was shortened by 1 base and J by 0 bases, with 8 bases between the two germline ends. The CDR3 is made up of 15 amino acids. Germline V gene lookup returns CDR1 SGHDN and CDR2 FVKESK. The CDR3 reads CASSQGTLSTDTQYF. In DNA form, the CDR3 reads TGTGCCAGCAGCCAAGGGACACTTAGCACAGATACGCAGTATTTT.